The T cell receptor beta chain under discussion was sequenced for a study of OX40 agonist ivuxolimab in advanced cancers. In the study overall: The costimulatory receptor OX40 (CD134) was targeted by ivuxolimab, a fully human IgG2 agonistic monoclonal antibody. Intravenous ivuxolimab was administered to patients every 2 weeks at six dose levels: 0.01, 0.1, 0.3, 1.5, 3 and 10 mg/kg. A male proportion of under 85% and a mean age of around 60 years, ranging from 23 to 79, were recorded for the dose-escalation cohort. Peripheral TCRbeta sequencing aimed to test whether ivuxolimab altered TCR sequence diversity and caused clonal T-cell expansion. Among the roughly 50 dose-escalation patients, some 20 had hepatocellular carcinoma, 15 melanoma, 9 renal cell carcinoma and 9 head and neck cancer. The monotherapy dose-escalation portion (N of about 50 patients) of the phase I ivuxolimab trial is reported in the paper. Partial responses were achieved by three dose-escalation patients, of whom one had hepatocellular carcinoma and two had cutaneous melanoma. Prior anti-PD-1, anti-PD-L1 or anti-CTLA-4 therapy was permitted, and checkpoint inhibitors had been received by approximately 39% of dose-escalation patients. Overall study outcomes, separate from this receptor: At doses from 0.1 to 3.0 mg/kg, clonal expansion was seen in both CD4+ and CD8+ blood T cells between baseline and week 6. Low levels of normalized T-cell clonal expansion were also seen in some patients who did not respond. Partial responders in the 0.1-3.0 mg/kg groups had among the lowest normalized peripheral clonal expansion, especially among CD8+ T cells. On average, CD8+ T cells showed more expanded clones than CD4+ T cells after ivuxolimab. The antigen specificity of the clonally expanded peripheral T cells was not determined.

The CDR3 spans 18 residues, from the cysteine through the phenylalanine. Only the CDR3 region is kept as DNA, spanning 54 bases read in frame from base 1. V and J are trimmed by 4 bases and 8 bases, and the gene matches miss 14 bases of the junction. In the germline V gene, CDR1 corresponds to MDHEN and CDR2 to SYDVKM. Comment on this clone: The specificity of this receptor is unknown. The sample holds no much larger clone one base away, and base qualities are not on file.

Genomic DNA was isolated from the sorted cells so that the TCRbeta CDR3 region could be sequenced. The immunoSEQ Assay was used to sequence the TCRbeta CDR3 regions. TCRdb took this table from immuneACCESS and kept in-frame rearrangements with V and J called. Such tables lack part of the clones; where checked against another copy, unresolved V genes explain under half of the gap, and the rest is unexplained. For this sample there are tens of thousands of clones; about 81% appear just once. Of the sample, about 13% falls within the top ten clones. The trial excluded patients who had a history of autoimmune disease or were on systemic immunosuppression. In every dose cohort, peripheral blood was drawn for TCR sequencing at baseline, cycle 4 day 1, and cycle 7 day 1. The samples were taken from a phase I, first-in-human, multicenter, open-label dose-escalation trial of ivuxolimab. The trial enrolled adults with locally advanced or metastatic head and neck squamous cell, hepatocellular, melanoma or renal cell carcinoma. Before TCR sequencing, CD4+ T cells and CD8+ T cells were sorted from peripheral blood as separate populations.

The sequence was collected from an adult with an advanced solid tumor such as melanoma, head and neck, liver or kidney cancer. The chain is encoded by TRBV28 joined to TRBJ2-1, and TRBD2 matches 13 of the central bases. The source material was CD4+ or CD8+ T cells sorted from blood, sampled in a trial of the OX40 agonist ivuxolimab. The DNA sequence follows: TGTGCCAGCAGTTCCATAGTCTTGACTAGCGGGAGGATCTATGAGCAGTTCTTC. Translated, this is CASSSIVLTSGRIYEQFF.